A selection of T cell receptor beta chains follows, all from one sample in a study of CD8 T cells in Susac syndrome. TCRdb re-called the immunoSEQ multiplex PCR reads through MiXCR, storing one row per CDR3 protein. The sample has almost 450,000 distinct CDR3 sequences; more than 70% are singletons. The sample taken for sequencing was CD8+ T cells from PBMCs. All receptors come from a human donor with multiple sclerosis. CDR3s include the opening cysteine and the closing phenylalanine or tryptophan. D genes are given only for firm matches. Not all rows give a size; the values are once, few, many and, for expanded clones, a class.

v_gene	d_gene	j_gene	abundance	CDR3aa	CDR3nt
TRBV7-9	TRBD1	TRBJ2-6	once	CASSSRTAGGFSGANVLTF	TGTGCCAGCAGCTCCCGGACGGCAGGGGGCTTCTCTGGGGCCAACGTCCTGACTTTC
TRBV4-2	TRBD2	TRBJ2-1	few	CASSPGLADNEQFF	TGTGCCAGCAGCCCCGGACTAGCGGACAATGAGCAGTTCTTC
TRBV4-2	TRBD2	TRBJ2-2	-	CASSPGLDGTGELFF	TGTGCCAGCAGCCCCGGACTAGATGGCACCGGGGAGCTGTTTTTT
TRBV7-6	TRBD2	TRBJ2-3	-	CASSPPGGSAGDTQYF	TGTGCCAGCAGTCCCCCGGGGGGTAGCGCAGGGGATACGCAGTATTTT
TRBV6-5	-	TRBJ1-2	-	CASSWQLQQGVKDGYTF	TGTGCCAGCAGTTGGCAGCTCCAACAAGGGGTAAAGGATGGCTACACCTTC
TRBV5-1	-	TRBJ1-2	once	CASSATETYGYTF	TGCGCCAGCAGCGCTACAGAAACCTATGGCTACACCTTC
TRBV6-1	TRBD2	TRBJ2-1	-	CASSPGTSVLYEQFF	TGTGCCAGCAGTCCTGGGACTAGCGTTTTATATGAGCAGTTCTTC
TRBV11-2	-	TRBJ1-2	-	CASSLAGQNYGYTF	TGTGCCAGCAGCTTAGCTGGGCAGAACTATGGCTACACCTTC
TRBV7-8	-	TRBJ1-1	-	CASSETAGTEAFF	TGTGCCAGCAGTGAGACGGCGGGCACTGAAGCTTTCTTT
TRBV19	-	TRBJ2-3	-	CASSLLPGHEGTDTQYF	TGTGCCAGTAGTTTACTTCCGGGACACGAAGGCACAGATACGCAGTATTTT
TRBV7-3	-	TRBJ2-5	few	CASSPRIQETQYF	TGTGCCAGCAGCCCCCGGATCCAAGAGACCCAGTACTTC
TRBV6-5	-	TRBJ2-3	-	CASSYSFEYGPDPDTQYF	TGTGCCAGCAGTTACTCGTTTGAGTATGGGCCAGACCCCGATACGCAGTATTTT
TRBV28	TRBD1	TRBJ2-2	-	CASSLYRGGTGELFF	TGTGCCAGCAGTTTATACAGGGGCGGCACCGGGGAGCTGTTTTTT
TRBV5-1	-	TRBJ2-2	-	CASSLAIDRLNTGELFF	TGCGCCAGCAGCTTGGCTATCGACAGATTGAACACCGGGGAGCTGTTTTTT
TRBV4-1	-	TRBJ2-7	-	CASSGQTGGAIYEQYF	TGCGCCAGCAGCGGCCAGACAGGAGGGGCCATCTACGAGCAGTACTTC
TRBV29-1	-	TRBJ2-1	-	CSSPDQGRFNEQFF	TGCAGCTCCCCCGATCAGGGGCGCTTCAATGAGCAGTTCTTC
TRBV5-1	TRBD2	TRBJ2-5	-	CASSTGLAGVEQETQYF	TGCGCCAGCAGCACCGGACTAGCGGGAGTGGAGCAAGAGACCCAGTACTTC
TRBV5-4	-	TRBJ2-7	-	CASSLGGLGYEQYF	TGTGCCAGCAGCTTGGGGGGACTGGGCTACGAGCAGTACTTC
TRBV19	-	TRBJ2-3	-	CASSLTTNAADTQYF	TGTGCCAGTAGTCTCACGACAAACGCAGCAGATACGCAGTATTTT
TRBV29-1	-	TRBJ2-2	-	CSVEDRAAAGGELFF	TGCAGCGTTGAAGACAGGGCGGCTGCTGGCGGGGAGCTGTTTTTT
TRBV6-5	TRBD2	TRBJ2-1	few	CASSYPTSGGYEQFF	TGTGCCAGCAGTTACCCGACTAGCGGGGGTTATGAGCAGTTCTTC
TRBV7-9	-	TRBJ2-1	-	CASIPSTEQYNEQFF	TGTGCCAGCATCCCCTCGACAGAGCAATACAATGAGCAGTTCTTC
TRBV13	-	TRBJ2-3	once	CASSERTVPFTDTQYF	TGTGCCAGCAGCGAACGGACAGTTCCCTTCACAGATACGCAGTATTTT
TRBV28	-	TRBJ1-1	-	CASSDMNTEAFF	TGTGCCAGCAGCGACATGAACACTGAAGCTTTCTTT
TRBV6-2/TRBV6-3	-	TRBJ1-1	-	CASGSGRPAEAFF	TGTGCCAGCGGGTCGGGGCGGCCCGCTGAAGCTTTCTTT
TRBV20-1	-	TRBJ2-7	once	CSARDGSESSYEQYF	TGCAGTGCTAGAGATGGGAGCGAAAGCTCCTACGAGCAGTACTTC